A selection of T cell receptor beta chains follows, all from one sample in a study of cytomegalovirus exposure and HLA in healthy donors. Sequencing used immunoSEQ multiplex PCR; TCRdb keeps in-frame clones, though not all of them. The table lists hundreds of thousands of clones, 76% of them singletons. Sample: PBMCs. The source of these receptors is a man aged 18-30 years in good health and CMV-seronegative. The CDR3 runs from the conserved cysteine through the conserved F or W. D genes are given only for firm matches. Expanded clones get a size class; other rows say once, few or many, or leave the size out.

v_call	j_call	clone_size	d_call	cdr3_aa	cdr3_nt
TRBV28	TRBJ2-3	NA	TRBD1	CASSTGTVGDTQYF	TGTGCCAGCAGCACCGGGACAGTTGGAGATACGCAGTATTTT
TRBV11-3	TRBJ2-5	few	TRBD2	CASSDSGRKTQYF	TGTGCCAGCAGCGATAGCGGGAGAAAGACCCAGTACTTC
TRBV7-3	TRBJ1-1	NA	NA	CASGYPGTEAFF	TGTGCCAGCGGTTACCCGGGCACTGAAGCTTTCTTT
TRBV5-5	TRBJ1-3	few	NA	CASSLRGISGNTIYF	TGTGCCAGCAGCTTGCGGGGGATCTCTGGAAACACCATATATTTT
TRBV30	TRBJ2-7	few	NA	CAWSVQPSLGEQYF	TGTGCCTGGAGTGTACAACCTAGTCTCGGAGAGCAGTACTTC
TRBV6-4	TRBJ1-2	once	NA	CASRPQATGFNYGYTF	TGTGCCAGCAGACCTCAAGCGACAGGATTTAACTATGGCTACACCTTC
TRBV9	TRBJ2-1	NA	NA	CASSARLVMDEQFF	TGTGCCAGCAGCGCCCGACTAGTTATGGATGAGCAGTTCTTC
TRBV6-1	TRBJ2-1	few	TRBD2	CASSELAGAYNEQFF	TGTGCCAGCAGTGAACTAGCGGGAGCCTACAATGAGCAGTTCTTC
TRBV2	TRBJ1-2	few	NA	CAGRQATKSGYGYTF	TGTGCCGGGAGACAGGCCACTAAGTCGGGCTATGGCTACACCTTC
TRBV6-5	TRBJ1-5	NA	TRBD1	CASINEAGGEPQHF	TGTGCCAGCATCAATGAGGCAGGGGGCGAACCCCAGCATTTT
TRBV7-9	TRBJ2-1	NA	TRBD2	CASSLESGGAYNEQFF	TGTGCCAGCAGCTTAGAATCGGGAGGGGCCTACAATGAGCAGTTCTTC
TRBV7-9	TRBJ1-4	NA	TRBD1	CASSRGLGEKLVF	TGTGCCAGCAGTAGGGGGCTCGGTGAAAAACTGGTTTTT
TRBV15	TRBJ1-1	NA	NA	CATSRAYGGWDTEAFF	TGTGCCACCAGCAGAGCTTATGGGGGCTGGGACACTGAAGCTTTCTTT
TRBV5-5	TRBJ2-7	NA	NA	CASSFSGESSYEQYF	TGTGCCAGCAGCTTCAGCGGAGAGAGCTCCTACGAGCAGTACTTC
TRBV6-1	TRBJ2-7	few	TRBD1	CASSDSQGATEQYF	TGTGCCAGCAGTGACTCTCAGGGGGCGACCGAGCAGTACTTC
TRBV19	TRBJ1-2	NA	NA	CASSGDGRGYTF	TGTGCCAGTAGCGGGGACGGGAGAGGCTACACCTTC
TRBV30	TRBJ1-1	NA	TRBD1	CAWDRGDTEAFF	TGTGCCTGGGACAGGGGGGACACTGAAGCTTTCTTT
TRBV29-1	TRBJ2-7	NA	NA	CSFRAQGNEQYF	TGCAGCTTCCGAGCGCAGGGAAACGAGCAGTACTTC
TRBV6-1	TRBJ2-7	once	TRBD2	CASSTGLAGLVKQYF	TGTGCCAGCAGTACCGGACTAGCGGGTTTGGTCAAGCAGTACTTC
TRBV6-4	TRBJ2-7	once	NA	CASNWSGHEQYF	TGTGCCAGCAATTGGAGCGGGCACGAGCAGTACTTC
TRBV7-9	TRBJ2-1	NA	TRBD1	CASSIAGTGNGNEQFF	TGTGCCAGCAGCATAGCCGGGACAGGGAACGGAAATGAGCAGTTCTTC
TRBV2	TRBJ1-1	NA	NA	CASSESRGPHTEAFF	TGTGCCAGCAGTGAATCCAGGGGCCCTCACACTGAAGCTTTCTTT
TRBV18	TRBJ2-3	NA	NA	CASSPPFQVKLSTDTQYF	TGTGCCAGCTCACCACCGTTTCAGGTCAAGCTAAGCACAGATACGCAGTATTTT
TRBV18	TRBJ2-1	NA	TRBD2	CASSPTSGSYNEQFF	TGTGCCAGCTCACCGACTAGCGGCTCCTACAATGAGCAGTTCTTC
TRBV5-4	TRBJ1-2	NA	NA	CASSRPGREANYGYTF	TGTGCCAGCAGCCGACCGGGAAGGGAGGCTAACTATGGCTACACCTTC
TRBV5-4	TRBJ2-7	NA	NA	CASSLRAGYEQYF	TGTGCCAGCAGCTTGCGGGCAGGGTACGAGCAGTACTTC
TRBV19	TRBJ1-4	NA	TRBD1	CASSMMTGGKEKLFF	TGTGCCAGTAGTATGATGACAGGGGGTAAAGAAAAACTGTTTTTT
TRBV5-6	TRBJ1-2	NA	NA	CASSNLQGNGGYTF	TGTGCCAGCAGCAACCTACAGGGAAACGGCGGCTACACCTTC
TRBV29-1	TRBJ2-3	NA	TRBD1	CSVEWVDRGPTDTQYF	TGCAGCGTTGAATGGGTGGACAGGGGGCCCACAGATACGCAGTATTTT
TRBV2	TRBJ1-5	NA	TRBD1	CASSWTGREGQPQHF	TGTGCCAGCAGTTGGACAGGGCGAGAGGGACAGCCCCAGCATTTT
TRBV10-1	TRBJ2-2	once	TRBD1	CASSDQFGTGNTGELFF	TGCGCCAGCAGTGATCAGTTCGGGACAGGGAACACCGGGGAGCTGTTTTTT
TRBV5-1	TRBJ1-6	NA	NA	CASSLGVGVNSPLHF	TGCGCCAGCAGCTTGGGGGTAGGGGTTAATTCACCCCTCCACTTT
TRBV2	TRBJ1-4	NA	NA	CASSRTVTNEKLFF	TGTGCCAGCAGCCGGACAGTTACTAATGAAAAACTGTTTTTT
TRBV6-6	TRBJ2-4	NA	TRBD2	CASSLGTSVNIQYF	TGTGCCAGCAGTTTAGGGACTAGCGTAAACATTCAGTACTTC
TRBV6-1	TRBJ2-3	NA	TRBD2	CASSEWISGSTDTQYF	TGTGCCAGCAGTGAATGGATTAGCGGGAGTACAGATACGCAGTATTTT
TRBV28	TRBJ1-2	NA	NA	CASSFDLSDYGYTF	TGTGCCAGCAGTTTCGACCTGAGCGATTATGGCTACACCTTC
TRBV9	TRBJ2-3	NA	NA	CASSARYQGGDTQYF	TGTGCCAGCAGCGCCCGTTATCAGGGGGGAGATACGCAGTATTTT
TRBV5-8	TRBJ2-1	few	NA	CASSTRSSYNEQFF	TGTGCCAGCAGCACACGGAGCTCCTACAATGAGCAGTTCTTC
TRBV28	TRBJ2-7	NA	TRBD2	CASSAAFGRELGEQYF	TGTGCCAGCAGTGCCGCTTTCGGGCGGGAGCTGGGGGAGCAGTACTTC
TRBV11-2	TRBJ1-2	few	NA	CASSLALDRTDNYGYTF	TGTGCCAGCAGCTTAGCACTAGATAGGACAGATAACTATGGCTACACCTTC
TRBV2	TRBJ1-1	NA	NA	CASSERRGSTEAFF	TGTGCCAGCAGTGAAAGGAGAGGGTCGACTGAAGCTTTCTTT
TRBV5-1	TRBJ2-5	NA	TRBD1	CASSWGTGAETQYF	TGCGCCAGCAGCTGGGGGACAGGGGCAGAGACCCAGTACTTC
TRBV28	TRBJ2-4	NA	NA	CASRGQGRNIQYF	TGTGCCAGCAGGGGCCAGGGGAGAAACATTCAGTACTTC
TRBV7-9	TRBJ2-4	NA	NA	CSSSLSYIQYF	TGTTCCAGCAGCTTATCCTACATTCAGTACTTC
TRBV10-3	TRBJ2-7	once	TRBD1	CAIKMTGSYEQYF	TGTGCCATCAAGATGACAGGGTCATACGAGCAGTACTTC
TRBV28	TRBJ2-7	NA	TRBD1	CASSNDRDRVLESYEQYF	TGTGCCAGCAGTAACGACCGGGACAGGGTTTTAGAGTCCTACGAGCAGTACTTC
TRBV19	TRBJ2-7	NA	NA	CASGDGNYEQYF	TGTGCCAGTGGAGACGGGAACTACGAGCAGTACTTC
TRBV28	TRBJ2-1	NA	TRBD1	CASTLRDSLYNEQFF	TGTGCCAGCACTCTTAGGGACAGCCTATACAATGAGCAGTTCTTC
TRBV18	TRBJ2-3	NA	NA	CASSPPSTASTDTQYF	TGTGCCAGCTCACCACCGAGCACAGCTAGCACAGATACGCAGTATTTT
TRBV7-3	TRBJ2-3	few	TRBD1	CASSQGTATTDTQYF	TGTGCCAGCAGCCAGGGGACAGCGACCACAGATACGCAGTATTTT
TRBV9	TRBJ1-4	NA	TRBD1	CASSGPDRGNEKLFF	TGTGCCAGCAGCGGCCCGGACAGGGGGAATGAAAAACTGTTTTTT